This paragraph reports one T cell receptor beta chain. Its antigen is undetermined. The sample is drawn from a study of T cell responses to AZD1222 COVID-19 vaccine. Assay: immunoSEQ multiplex PCR; the TCRdb copy retains only in-frame clones and omits some. In the table there are 130,000 to 150,000 clones, around nine tenths of which are singletons. Germline CDR1 and CDR2: LGHNA and YNFKEQ. This CDR3 is 12 amino acids long. Trimming removed 3 bases at V and 4 bases at J, with 4 bases between. Findings and limits, study-wide: With two AZD1222 doses given, Spike-specific TCR breadth and depth both rose. Baseline serostatus was positive in only five to seven AZD1222 recipients. The study sampled repertoires only after the peak T cell response. At 160-218 and 743-854, vaccine-associated CD4 TCRs were dominant, and they spanned spike.

Source: peripheral blood, taken on day 0 of AZD1222 vaccination. The chain joins TRBV4-2 to TRBJ1-5; D is ambiguous. This TCR derives from an adult in good health. The CDR3 DNA reads as TGTGCCAGCAGCCAGGAAAATCAGCCCCAGCATTTT. Its translation is CASSQENQPQHF.